This is a list of T cell receptor beta chains from one sample in a study of blood T cell repertoires in COVID-19. TCRdb keeps only in-frame clones here, not all; method: immunoSEQ multiplex PCR. Here the sample spans 60,000 to 85,000 clones, 86% being singletons. The sample taken for sequencing was peripheral blood. Source of these receptors: a human donor in a cohort sampled during active COVID-19. CDR3s include the opening cysteine and the closing phenylalanine or tryptophan. D genes are given only for firm matches. Clone size, where shown, is once, few, many, or a class for clones that have expanded.

D gene: TRBD2
clone size: .
V gene: TRBV5-4
J gene: TRBJ2-5
CDR3 protein: CASSHGGGAGQETQYF
CDR3 DNA: TGTGCCAGCAGCCACGGGGGAGGGGCTGGCCAAGAGACCCAGTACTTC

D gene: .
clone size: .
V gene: TRBV7-8
J gene: TRBJ1-5
CDR3 protein: CASSLVGGTHQPQHF
CDR3 DNA: TGTGCCAGCAGCTTAGTGGGAGGAACCCATCAGCCCCAGCATTTT

D gene: .
clone size: .
V gene: TRBV7-3
J gene: TRBJ2-7
CDR3 protein: CASSLNHGGEQYF
CDR3 DNA: TGTGCCAGCAGCTTAAATCACGGGGGCGAGCAGTACTTC

D gene: TRBD1
clone size: .
V gene: TRBV28
J gene: TRBJ2-7
CDR3 protein: CASSLVGQGAYEQYF
CDR3 DNA: TGTGCCAGCAGTTTAGTAGGACAGGGGGCCTACGAGCAGTACTTC

D gene: .
clone size: few
V gene: TRBV5-4
J gene: TRBJ1-2
CDR3 protein: CASSLGQINYGYTF
CDR3 DNA: TGTGCCAGCAGCTTGGGACAGATCAACTATGGCTACACCTTC

D gene: .
clone size: .
V gene: TRBV5-1
J gene: TRBJ1-1
CDR3 protein: CASSGPMNTEAFF
CDR3 DNA: TGCGCCAGCAGCGGTCCTATGAACACTGAAGCTTTCTTT

D gene: .
clone size: .
V gene: TRBV11-2
J gene: TRBJ2-7
CDR3 protein: CASSRGTSLEQYF
CDR3 DNA: TGTGCCAGCAGCCGAGGGACATCTCTCGAGCAGTACTTC

D gene: TRBD1
clone size: .
V gene: TRBV6-6
J gene: TRBJ2-1
CDR3 protein: CASSLDRAGYNEQFF
CDR3 DNA: TGTGCCAGCAGTTTGGACAGGGCGGGCTACAATGAGCAGTTCTTC

D gene: TRBD2
clone size: .
V gene: TRBV9
J gene: TRBJ2-2
CDR3 protein: CASSVVPASGNTGELFF
CDR3 DNA: TGTGCCAGCAGCGTAGTCCCCGCTAGCGGGAACACCGGGGAGCTGTTTTTT

D gene: .
clone size: .
V gene: TRBV5-1
J gene: TRBJ2-5
CDR3 protein: CASSPFRVEETQYF
CDR3 DNA: TGCGCCAGCAGCCCCTTCCGGGTTGAGGAGACCCAGTACTTC

D gene: TRBD1
clone size: .
V gene: TRBV7-3
J gene: TRBJ1-1
CDR3 protein: CASSWTGLKDTEAFF
CDR3 DNA: TGTGCCAGCAGCTGGACAGGTCTTAAGGACACTGAAGCTTTCTTT

D gene: TRBD1
clone size: .
V gene: TRBV6-5
J gene: TRBJ1-2
CDR3 protein: CASQGASGYTF
CDR3 DNA: TGTGCCAGTCAGGGGGCTAGTGGCTACACCTTC

D gene: TRBD1
clone size: .
V gene: TRBV7-2
J gene: TRBJ2-7
CDR3 protein: CASSGDRGSYEQYF
CDR3 DNA: TGTGCCAGCAGCGGGGACAGGGGATCCTACGAGCAGTACTTC

D gene: .
clone size: once
V gene: TRBV6-2/TRBV6-3
J gene: TRBJ1-1
CDR3 protein: CASSPRPNTGSTEAFF
CDR3 DNA: TGTGCCAGCAGCCCCCGACCTAACACGGGGAGCACTGAAGCTTTCTTT

D gene: TRBD1
clone size: .
V gene: TRBV19
J gene: TRBJ1-2
CDR3 protein: CASSHRGRNYGYTF
CDR3 DNA: TGTGCCAGTAGCCACAGGGGAAGGAACTATGGCTACACCTTC

D gene: TRBD1
clone size: .
V gene: TRBV4-3
J gene: TRBJ2-2
CDR3 protein: CASSQDPGQGGAGELFF
CDR3 DNA: TGCGCCAGCAGCCAAGACCCGGGACAGGGTGGCGCCGGGGAGCTGTTTTTT

D gene: .
clone size: .
V gene: TRBV9
J gene: TRBJ2-7
CDR3 protein: CASSVRDFGLGEQYF
CDR3 DNA: TGTGCCAGCAGCGTCAGAGACTTCGGTCTTGGCGAGCAGTACTTC

D gene: TRBD2
clone size: .
V gene: TRBV7-3
J gene: TRBJ2-1
CDR3 protein: CASRQTSGRAGEQFF
CDR3 DNA: TGTGCCAGCAGGCAGACTAGCGGGAGGGCGGGGGAGCAGTTCTTC

D gene: .
clone size: .
V gene: TRBV7-8
J gene: TRBJ2-3
CDR3 protein: CASSLDGAGWTDTQYF
CDR3 DNA: TGTGCCAGCAGCTTAGATGGTGCAGGGTGGACAGATACGCAGTATTTT

D gene: .
clone size: few
V gene: TRBV4-2
J gene: TRBJ1-6
CDR3 protein: CASSQDEGANGSPLHF
CDR3 DNA: TGTGCCAGCAGCCAAGATGAGGGCGCGAATGGTTCACCCCTCCACTTT

D gene: .
clone size: .
V gene: TRBV2
J gene: TRBJ1-1
CDR3 protein: CASSLGLRERVNTEAFF
CDR3 DNA: TGTGCCAGCAGTCTGGGCCTCAGGGAGCGGGTGAACACTGAAGCTTTCTTT

D gene: .
clone size: .
V gene: TRBV3-1/TRBV3-2
J gene: TRBJ1-4
CDR3 protein: CASSQVKTADTTNEKLFF
CDR3 DNA: TGTGCCAGCAGCCAAGTAAAAACAGCCGATACAACTAATGAAAAACTGTTTTTT

D gene: TRBD1
clone size: .
V gene: TRBV6-5
J gene: TRBJ1-6
CDR3 protein: CASSYSGTGPFLALHF
CDR3 DNA: TGTGCCAGCAGTTACTCCGGGACAGGGCCTTTTTTGGCCCTCCACTTT

D gene: .
clone size: .
V gene: TRBV6-2/TRBV6-3
J gene: TRBJ2-1
CDR3 protein: CASSYLAIDNEQFF
CDR3 DNA: TGTGCCAGCAGTTACCTAGCCATCGACAATGAGCAGTTCTTC

D gene: .
clone size: few
V gene: TRBV5-1
J gene: TRBJ2-1
CDR3 protein: CASSRTGTSYNEQFF
CDR3 DNA: TGCGCCAGCAGCCGTACAGGGACCTCCTACAATGAGCAGTTCTTC

D gene: .
clone size: .
V gene: TRBV10-3
J gene: TRBJ2-5
CDR3 protein: CAISTARVETQYF
CDR3 DNA: TGTGCCATCAGTACTGCCAGGGTTGAGACCCAGTACTTC

D gene: .
clone size: .
V gene: TRBV2
J gene: TRBJ2-1
CDR3 protein: CASSVQGWSNPEQFF
CDR3 DNA: TGTGCCAGCAGTGTTCAGGGATGGTCGAACCCTGAGCAGTTCTTC

D gene: TRBD1
clone size: .
V gene: TRBV19
J gene: TRBJ2-2
CDR3 protein: CASSTRDRGYGGELFF
CDR3 DNA: TGTGCCAGTAGTACGCGGGACAGGGGGTACGGCGGGGAGCTGTTTTTT

D gene: .
clone size: .
V gene: TRBV2
J gene: TRBJ2-5
CDR3 protein: CASTGEGETQYF
CDR3 DNA: TGTGCCAGCACGGGAGAGGGAGAGACCCAGTACTTC

D gene: TRBD1
clone size: .
V gene: TRBV2
J gene: TRBJ1-6
CDR3 protein: CASRGQGNSPLHF
CDR3 DNA: TGTGCCAGCAGAGGACAGGGCAATTCACCCCTCCACTTT

D gene: TRBD1
clone size: few
V gene: TRBV5-4
J gene: TRBJ1-5
CDR3 protein: CASSIQGALQPQHF
CDR3 DNA: TGTGCCAGCAGCATACAGGGGGCACTTCAGCCCCAGCATTTT

D gene: TRBD1
clone size: .
V gene: TRBV10-3
J gene: TRBJ1-1
CDR3 protein: CAIMDRGFTEAFF
CDR3 DNA: TGTGCCATCATGGACAGGGGGTTTACTGAAGCTTTCTTT

D gene: .
clone size: .
V gene: TRBV5-4
J gene: TRBJ2-2
CDR3 protein: CASSLGREDTGELFF
CDR3 DNA: TGTGCCAGCAGCTTAGGAAGGGAGGACACCGGGGAGCTGTTTTTT

D gene: .
clone size: .
V gene: TRBV29-1
J gene: TRBJ1-4
CDR3 protein: CSVSPGGTGEKLFF
CDR3 DNA: TGCAGCGTCAGTCCGGGAGGGACCGGAGAAAAACTGTTTTTT

D gene: TRBD1
clone size: .
V gene: TRBV10-1
J gene: TRBJ1-3
CDR3 protein: CASSGTVGNTIYF
CDR3 DNA: TGCGCCAGCAGCGGGACAGTCGGAAACACCATATATTTT

D gene: TRBD1
clone size: .
V gene: TRBV28
J gene: TRBJ1-4
CDR3 protein: CASYTGGTNEKLFF
CDR3 DNA: TGTGCCAGCTACACAGGGGGAACTAATGAAAAACTGTTTTTT

D gene: TRBD1
clone size: .
V gene: TRBV10-3
J gene: TRBJ1-6
CDR3 protein: CAISDQGASPLHF
CDR3 DNA: TGTGCCATCAGTGACCAGGGGGCCTCACCCCTCCACTTT

D gene: .
clone size: .
V gene: TRBV28
J gene: TRBJ2-7
CDR3 protein: CASVQGNSYEQYF
CDR3 DNA: TGTGCCAGCGTGCAGGGGAACTCCTACGAGCAGTACTTC

D gene: .
clone size: .
V gene: TRBV7-2
J gene: TRBJ2-5
CDR3 protein: CASSPWQRGETQYF
CDR3 DNA: TGTGCCAGCAGCCCATGGCAGCGCGGAGAGACCCAGTACTTC

D gene: TRBD1
clone size: .
V gene: TRBV2
J gene: TRBJ2-1
CDR3 protein: CASSGTGSLNEQFF
CDR3 DNA: TGTGCCAGCTCCGGGACAGGGAGCTTGAATGAGCAGTTCTTC

D gene: .
clone size: .
V gene: TRBV5-4
J gene: TRBJ2-5
CDR3 protein: CASSSPYQETQYF
CDR3 DNA: TGTGCCAGCAGCAGCCCGTACCAAGAGACCCAGTACTTC

D gene: .
clone size: .
V gene: TRBV19
J gene: TRBJ2-7
CDR3 protein: CASSIGRDYEQYF
CDR3 DNA: TGTGCCAGTAGTATAGGGAGGGACTACGAGCAGTACTTC

D gene: .
clone size: .
V gene: TRBV7-3
J gene: TRBJ2-6
CDR3 protein: CASSLPGANVLTF
CDR3 DNA: TGTGCCAGCAGTCTCCCTGGGGCCAACGTCCTGACTTTC

D gene: .
clone size: .
V gene: TRBV29-1
J gene: TRBJ2-7
CDR3 protein: CSCSGGATYEQYF
CDR3 DNA: TGCAGCTGCTCTGGCGGGGCAACCTACGAGCAGTACTTC

D gene: .
clone size: .
V gene: TRBV6-1
J gene: TRBJ1-2
CDR3 protein: CASSEDAGVDGYTF
CDR3 DNA: TGTGCCAGCAGTGAAGACGCAGGGGTCGATGGCTACACCTTC

D gene: TRBD1
clone size: .
V gene: TRBV28
J gene: TRBJ2-7
CDR3 protein: CASRRQGQGSYEQYF
CDR3 DNA: TGTGCCAGCAGGCGACAGGGACAGGGGTCCTACGAGCAGTACTTC

D gene: TRBD2
clone size: .
V gene: TRBV28
J gene: TRBJ2-2
CDR3 protein: CASSSPGGPGTGELFF
CDR3 DNA: TGTGCCAGCAGTAGCCCGGGAGGGCCAGGCACCGGGGAGCTGTTTTTT

D gene: .
clone size: .
V gene: TRBV7-9
J gene: TRBJ2-1
CDR3 protein: CASSLATGRGGEQFF
CDR3 DNA: TGTGCCAGCAGCTTAGCAACGGGACGAGGGGGTGAGCAGTTCTTC

D gene: TRBD1
clone size: .
V gene: TRBV28
J gene: TRBJ2-1
CDR3 protein: CASSHFRDSPSRSYNEQFF
CDR3 DNA: TGTGCCAGCAGCCACTTCCGGGACAGCCCCTCTCGCTCCTACAATGAGCAGTTCTTC